A single T cell receptor (beta chain) is shown here with its context. No count is given, but going by its frequency this clonotype is medium-sized (0.01 to 0.1%). The antigen this receptor binds is unknown. These data originate in a study of T cell clusters in autoimmune cytopenias (dated by TCRdb to between 2017 and 2020). Concerning the study at large: The median TRB sequencing depth was approximately 52,000 reads per sample, and the median number of distinct TRB clonotypes was approximately 2,000 per sample. Alongside healthy, CLL and autoimmune hepatitis controls, autoimmune cytopenia patients had their peripheral blood TRB and IGH repertoires sequenced at active disease and again during treatment follow-up. The study aimed to test whether autoimmune cytopenia patients carry a disease-specific immune repertoire signature usable as a blood-based biomarker.

Each sample's TRB amplification started from roughly 270 ng of peripheral blood genomic DNA, which corresponds to tens of thousands of genome equivalents. The CDR3 holds 16 amino acids from the cysteine to the phenylalanine. No DNA has been recorded. CDR1 and CDR2 were assigned from the germline V gene (reference sequence) as SEHNR and FQNEAQ. To amplify TRB rearrangements, a touch-down multiplex PCR protocol was run with the TRB-A and TRB-B primer pools combined in a single tube. Illumina adapters and sample indices were added to the amplicons through two consecutive PCR reactions using Phusion HS II polymerase. The amplicons were gel-purified using the NucleoSpin Gel and PCR Clean-up kit, after which quantification was performed by Qubit and quality was checked on an Agilent 2100 Bioanalyzer. Sequencing of the libraries was done on an Illumina MiSeq with 600-cycle, single-indexed, paired-end runs. The authors' pipeline ran thus. Alignment and assembly of TRB reads were performed with MiXCR version 2.1.12 and the default MiXCR reference library. A clone was defined by each unique CDR3 nucleotide sequence, and the analysis included only productive sequences supported by at least two reads. Repertoire diversity was assessed with alpha-parameterized diversity profiles (alpha 0 to 5), including the Shannon (alpha 1) and Simpson (alpha 2) indices, which were computed with an R script. Combinatorial TRB VJ usage was calculated with the tcR package and was compared between cohorts by principal component analysis performed with ade4. TCRbeta CDR3s were clustered with GLIPH on cohort pairs matched by age and read depth, and cluster frequencies were compared by Wilcoxon test. Each entry corresponds to one CDR3 protein sequence from reads that TCRdb reprocessed, and DNA is not given. In this record, the V and J calls reflect TCRdb's handling and not the investigators' own analysis. This sample's listing comprises approximately 7,500 distinct CDR3 sequences. The leading ten clones occupy approximately 31% of the sample.

The full study reports these points: The T cell clusters were defined only in silico, and the functional role of the clusters still needed to be validated experimentally. Healthy donors had almost three times as many exclusive TRB clusters as active autoimmune hepatitis patients, a finding consistent with an autoimmunity-wide signature. The cluster-lack signature was not seen for secondary cytopenia versus CLL, apparently masked by the dominant lymphoma-associated repertoire. The GLIPH analysis suggested a lack of physiological T cell clusters in primary autoimmune cytopenia patients, since around 50 clusters were exclusive to healthy donors whereas 15 to 20 were exclusive to patients. Shifts in the TRB repertoire, including less even repertoires in secondary cytopenia and CLL, were mostly a reflection of lymphoma bias and not of autoimmunity.

The data were also submitted as part of a second study, on T cell repertoires in aging, cancer and after chemotherapy. Per the second study: Six donor age groups were covered, ranging from 30 or younger up to 70 or older, and each group contained at least three individuals. In the hematological group, the paired samples taken before and after chemotherapy came from chronic lymphocytic leukemia patients who were treated with regimens based on fludarabine or bendamustine. The full dataset contained around 10 million TCR reads. Compared with age-matched healthy donors, untreated patients with hematological or solid cancers had significantly lower TCR diversity and higher clonality in blood. In healthy donors, the decline in TCR diversity with age was mainly explained by loss of richness, whereas in cancer patients loss of evenness was also found to contribute. An increase in median generation probability over the chemotherapy interval was observed in both cancer cohorts, suggesting that the repertoire was reconstituted through rebound thymic output. It was noted by the authors that conclusions about immunological memory after chemotherapy cannot be drawn from the repertoire data. Lymphoid organ infiltration was present in hematological cancer patients, and this infiltration may itself impair thymic emigration or peripheral T cell expansion. Peripheral blood TCR beta repertoires from healthy donors and cancer patients were profiled to examine immunoaging and T cell reconstitution after chemotherapy. A cohort of some 210 cancer patients (around 93 with hematological and 124 with solid cancers) was assembled, and 95 healthy donors were included as a reference group. Processing of the TRB sequences was carried out with MiXCR versions 2.12 and 3.0.5. Repertoire metrics included Shannon diversity, evenness, clonality (one minus evenness), and alpha-parameterized diversity profiles from alpha 0 to 5. The IGoR algorithm was used to calculate generation probabilities of clones in the paired pre- and post-chemotherapy samples.

The chain was built from TRBV7-9 and TRBJ2-5; without DNA, the TCRdb call of TRBD1 cannot be checked. Sequencing was performed on peripheral blood. This TCR was recovered from a human donor with an autoimmune cytopenia or autoimmune hepatitis (not recorded which). The CDR3 reads as follows: CASSSRDRGGQETQYF.